The next 29 T cell receptor beta chains were all read from a single sample in a study of OX40 agonist ivuxolimab in advanced cancers. The method was immunoSEQ multiplex PCR; TCRdb's version includes in-frame clones alone and lacks a portion of them. The table has around 65,000 clones, just over 90% seen once. The starting material was CD4+ or CD8+ T cells sorted from blood, obtained in a trial of the OX40 agonist ivuxolimab. The receptors originated from an adult with an advanced solid tumor such as melanoma, head and neck, liver or kidney cancer.

The chain is built from TRBV29-1 and TRBJ2-2, with TRBD2 matching 7 bases. The CDR3 covers 14 residues. Germline CDR1 is SQVTM and CDR2 is ANQGSEA. V was clipped by 4 bases and J by 6 bases; unmatched bases: 8. In DNA form, the CDR3 reads TGCAGCGTTGTCGGGCAGGGAGGGGCCGGGGAGCTGTTTTTT. It yields the protein CSVVGQGGAGELFF.

V and J are TRBV13 and TRBJ1-1, with a possible D match to TRBD1 (6 bases). This CDR3 comprises 12 residues. Germline lookup yields CDR1 PRHDT and CDR2 FYEKMQ (reference sequence). Deletions cut 0 bases from V and 10 bases from J, with 9 bases between. CDR3: CASSLGDSRAFF. DNA of the CDR3: TGTGCCAGCAGCTTAGGGGACAGTAGAGCTTTCTTT.

The chain couples TRBV29-1 to TRBJ2-7; D possibly uses TRBD1 or TRBD2 (6 bases each). This CDR3 is 14 amino acids long. Trimming took 0 bases from V and 2 from J, leaving 11 bases between them. Germline V CDR1 and CDR2: SQVTM, ANQGSEA. The CDR3 nucleotides read TGCAGCGTTGAAGACCCGGGGGCCGCCTACGAGCAGTACTTC. Translation: CSVEDPGAAYEQYF.

The chain has TRBV9 and TRBJ1-2; no definite D call. CDR1 SGDLS and CDR2 YYNGEE come from the germline V gene. The length of the CDR3 is 15 residues. V lost 0 bases, J lost 3 bases, and 12 bases lay in between. The CDR3 region is CASSVVGERDYGYTF. The CDR3 nucleotides read TGTGCCAGCAGCGTAGTTGGGGAGAGGGACTATGGCTACACCTTC.

The rearrangement links TRBV29-1 to TRBJ2-7; D uncertain. V dropped 2 bases and J dropped 2 bases, with 10 bases sitting between them. Per the germline V gene, CDR1 is SQVTM and CDR2 is ANQGSEA. The CDR3 sequence is 13 residues long. The CDR3 coding sequence is TGCAGCGTTGAACCAGGTGGCACCTACGAGCAGTACTTC. It translates to CSVEPGGTYEQYF.

This clone has a single count. V gene TRBV27 combines with J gene TRBJ2-1, with 9 bases aligning to TRBD2. The CDR3 loop spans 14 amino acids. The germline gives CDR1 MNHEY, CDR2 SMNVEV (reference sequence). V was pared by 6 bases and J by 4 bases, with 4 bases of the junction left unmatched. The DNA for the CDR3 is TGTGCCAGCAGCCCGGGACTAGCTTACAATGAGCAGTTCTTC. This translates into CASSPGLAYNEQFF.

The gene calls are TRBV5-8 and TRBJ1-1; D not certain. The ends were cut back, 0 bases at V and 4 bases at J, with 10 bases in the middle. CDR1 and CDR2 from the germline V gene are SGHTS and YDEGEE. The CDR3 extends over 14 amino acids. The CDR3 sequence is CASSLEGGSTEAFF. The CDR3, as DNA: TGTGCCAGCAGCTTGGAGGGTGGGAGCACTGAAGCTTTCTTT.

This sequence joins TRBV10-3 and TRBJ1-1, with D perhaps TRBD1 (6 bases). CDR3 length: 19 amino acids. Germline CDR1 ENHRY, CDR2 SYGVKD. The V end was cut by 3 bases, the J end by 5 bases, with 28 bases between. The CDR3 nucleotides read TGTGCCATCAGTGAAAACAGGGAATGGGGGTCTCAGGGAAAGACTGAAGCTTTCTTT. Translating it yields CAISENREWGSQGKTEAFF.

The rearrangement joins TRBV27 to TRBJ2-7, with TRBD2 identical over 9 bases. This CDR3 contains 15 residues. V was pared by 9 bases and J by 2 bases, with 11 bases of the junction left unmatched. Germline V gives CDR1 MNHEY, CDR2 SMNVEV (reference sequence). CDR3 DNA: TGTGCCAGTTGCCTGACTAGCGGTGATACCTACGAGCAGTACTTC. Translation: CASCLTSGDTYEQYF.

V is TRBV2 and J is TRBJ2-4, with a tentative D call TRBD2 (6 bases). The germline V gene encodes CDR1 SNHLY and CDR2 FYNNEI. The length of the CDR3 is 13 residues. V was pared by 7 bases and J by 6 bases, with 13 bases between. In nucleotides, the CDR3 is TGTGCCAGCATAACCGGGACTCCAAACATTCAGTACTTC. It translates to CASITGTPNIQYF.

The genes are TRBV27 and TRBJ2-3; D is uncertain. V dropped 6 bases and J dropped 0 bases, with 4 bases sitting between them. The CDR3 is 12 amino acids. Germline V gives CDR1 MNHEY, CDR2 SMNVEV (reference sequence). The CDR3 loop is CASSQSTDTQYF. For the CDR3, the DNA is TGTGCCAGCAGCCAAAGCACAGATACGCAGTATTTT.

The chain couples TRBV19 to TRBJ1-1, with D possibly matching TRBD1 (6 bases). The ends were cut back, 5 bases at V and 1 base at J, with 14 bases in the middle. The CDR3 length is 15 residues. Germline-derived CDR1 and CDR2 are LNHDA and SQIVND (reference sequence). The CDR3 spells CASSVLGGPNTEAFF. DNA for the CDR3: TGTGCCAGTAGTGTACTCGGGGGGCCGAACACTGAAGCTTTCTTT.

This chain uses TRBV2 with TRBJ2-7; perhaps D is TRBD1 or TRBD2 (5 bases each). The CDR3 is 14 residues long. Trimming removed 2 bases from V and 3 bases from J, with 11 bases in between. Germline lookup yields CDR1 SNHLY and CDR2 FYNNEI. The CDR3: CASSEKWDGYEQYF. In nucleotides, the CDR3 is TGTGCCAGCAGTGAAAAATGGGACGGCTACGAGCAGTACTTC.

The chain links TRBV7-8 to TRBJ2-2; D is perhaps TRBD2 (6 bases). The V gene lost 6 bases and the J gene lost 7 bases, with 15 bases spanning the gap. Germline V gives CDR1 SGHVS, CDR2 FQNEAQ. CDR3 length: 14 amino acids. CDR3 nucleotide sequence: TGTGCCAGCAGTCCGACTAGTGGGAGCGGGGAGCTGTTTTTT. Residues: CASSPTSGSGELFF.

This chain connects TRBV5-8 to TRBJ1-6; tentative D call: TRBD1 (5 bases). Germline V lookup: CDR1 SGHTS, CDR2 YDEGEE. The germline V and J ends were trimmed by 4 bases and 10 bases, with 15 bases remaining between them. The CDR3 totals 14 residues. CDR3 nucleotides: TGTGCCAGCAGCCCTGACTTGAGGGGCTCACCCCTCCACTTT. It specifies CASSPDLRGSPLHF.

The chain is built from TRBV20-1 and TRBJ2-3; D is uncertain. Trimming removed 4 bases at V and 6 bases at J, with 5 bases between. The CDR3 covers 10 residues. The V gene's germline CDR1 is DFQATT and CDR2 SNEGSKA (reference sequence). CDR3 DNA: TGCAGTGCTAAGATGGATACGCAGTATTTT. It yields the protein CSAKMDTQYF.

The chain couples TRBV6-4 to TRBJ1-4; 7 bases are a match to TRBD1. In germline, CDR1 is MRHNA, CDR2 SNTAGT. With 11 bases clipped from V and 6 bases from J, the junction kept 6 bases outside the gene matches. The CDR3 is 12 amino acids. CDR3 in amino acids: CAEGAPDEKLFF. The DNA of the CDR3 is TGTGCCGAGGGGGCGCCAGATGAAAAACTGTTTTTT.

This clone was counted once. The chain couples TRBV7-8 to TRBJ2-7; no firm D call. CDR1 is SGHVS, CDR2 FQNEAQ, per germline. The CDR3 consists of 11 residues. Trimming cost V 2 bases and J 6 bases, with 5 bases left between them. Here the CDR3 reads CASSLKGEQYF. The CDR3, as DNA: TGTGCCAGCAGCTTAAAAGGCGAGCAGTACTTC.

The chain is built from TRBV28 and TRBJ1-3; D perhaps matches TRBD1 (6 bases). CDR3 length: 16 amino acids. Germline-derived CDR1 and CDR2 are MDHEN and SYDVKM. Trimming cost V 5 bases and J 1 base, with 15 bases left between them. The CDR3: CASSAHLTGSGNTIYF. DNA of the CDR3: TGTGCCAGCAGTGCCCATCTTACAGGGTCTGGAAACACCATATATTTT.

Concerning this clone itself: At one end the junction does not follow the germline gene, possibly because of a read error. The rearrangement links TRBV7-7 to TRBJ2-3; D possibly matches TRBD1 or TRBD2 (6 bases each). The CDR3 has 15 amino acids. The germline CDR1 and CDR2 sequences are SSHAT and FNYEAQ (reference sequence). The CDR3 sequence: CASSLVGGPRDTQYF. CDR3 nucleotide sequence: TGTGCTAGCAGCTTAGTTGGGGGGCCAAGGGATACGCAGTATTTT.

The chain couples TRBV28 to TRBJ2-2; TRBD2 matches at 15 bases. The V gene end was trimmed by 8 bases and the J gene end by 6 bases; junction bases not matched to a gene: 7. Germline CDR1 and CDR2: MDHEN and SYDVKM. There are 16 residues in the CDR3. CDR3 loop: CASSGLAGGFAGELFF. The CDR3 DNA reads as TGTGCCAGCTCTGGACTAGCGGGGGGGTTCGCCGGGGAGCTGTTTTTT.

The rearrangement uses TRBV13 and TRBJ2-1; 9 bases are shared with TRBD2. Germline V lookup: CDR1 PRHDT, CDR2 FYEKMQ (reference sequence). V shed 0 bases and J 3 bases; nucleotides not matched to a gene: 9. CDR3 length equals 18 residues. CDR3 residues: CASSLGSSTSGDYNEQFF. The CDR3 region has the DNA TGTGCCAGCAGCTTAGGGTCCTCGACTAGCGGAGACTACAATGAGCAGTTCTTC.

This chain connects TRBV7-8 to TRBJ1-4, with D possibly matching TRBD1 (5 bases). The CDR3 length is 14 residues. CDR1 and CDR2 from the germline V gene are SGHVS and FQNEAQ. The V end lost 4 bases, the J end lost 8 bases, and 14 bases lay between the germline ends. The CDR3 region is CASSSSRDGEKLFF. CDR3 sequence (DNA): TGTGCCAGCAGCTCGTCCCGGGACGGGGAAAAACTGTTTTTT. Filled out from reference TRBV7-8 and TRBJ1-4, the complete variable domain reads GAGVSQSPRYKVAKRGQDVALRCDPISGHVSLFWYQQALGQGPEFLTYFQNEAQLDKSGLPSDRFFAERPEGSVSTLKIQRTQQEDSAVYLCASSSSRDGEKLFFGSGTQLSVL.

The chain joins TRBV7-9 to TRBJ2-7, with D unclear. The CDR3 loop spans 15 amino acids. The V end was cut by 4 bases, the J end by 2 bases, with 15 bases between. Germline-derived CDR1 and CDR2 are SEHNR and FQNEAQ (reference sequence). CDR3 region: CASSSNGGSPYEQYF. The CDR3 nucleotides read TGTGCCAGCAGCTCCAACGGCGGATCTCCCTACGAGCAGTACTTC.

CDR3 residues: CASSQTDRAVNNEQFF. CDR3 nucleotide sequence: TGCGCCAGCAGTCAAACGGACAGGGCGGTCAACAATGAGCAGTTCTTC. The V and J genes are TRBV23-1 and TRBJ2-1, with 8 positions matching TRBD1. TRBV23-1 is noted as an ORF with a role that remains uncertain. J was trimmed by 5 bases and V by 2 bases; bases with no gene match: 8. The CDR3 consists of 16 residues.

The table lists this clone with a count of one. The chain uses TRBV4-1 and TRBJ1-1; a weak D match, TRBD1 (5 bases). There are 14 residues in the CDR3. Per germline, CDR1 MGHRA and CDR2 YSYEKL. V was pared by 2 bases and J by 5 bases, with 12 bases between. Here the CDR3 DNA reads TGCGCCAGCAGCCAACAACCGACAGCGACTGAAGCTTTCTTT. It translates to CASSQQPTATEAFF.

The rearrangement uses TRBV27 and TRBJ2-7, with D maybe TRBD2 (6 bases). V dropped 6 bases and J dropped 4 bases, with 16 bases sitting between them. This CDR3 is 14 amino acids long. Germline V gene data show CDR1 as MNHEY and CDR2 as SMNVEV (reference sequence). CDR3 residues: CASSPSGGGYEQYF. The CDR3 nucleotides are TGTGCCAGCAGCCCATCCGGGGGTGGGTACGAGCAGTACTTC.

The chain carries TRBV5-3 and TRBJ1-2, with TRBD1 matching 7 bases. TRBV5-3 is designated an ORF whose function remains uncertain. The CDR3 spans 13 residues. V trimming: 8 bases; J trimming: 4 bases; junction bases outside the gene matches: 8. As DNA, the CDR3 is TGTGCCAGCAGCGCAGACAGGGCCTATGGCTACACCTTC. It is translated as CASSADRAYGYTF.

The chain uses TRBV7-2 and TRBJ1-1; D is uncertain. V lost 4 bases to trimming and J lost 11 bases, with 8 bases between them. The length of the CDR3 is 10 residues. The germline CDR1 and CDR2 sequences are SGHTA and FQGNSA. The CDR3 sequence: CASSSRKAFF. The CDR3 DNA sequence: TGTGCCAGCAGCTCGCGCAAGGCTTTCTTT.